Below, one T cell receptor beta chain is given with its context. V was cut by 4 bases and J by 4 bases, with 11 bases left in between. Germline-derived CDR1 and CDR2 are MNHEY and SMNVEV (reference sequence). The CDR3 length is 13 residues. Measured with immunoSEQ multiplex PCR; TCRdb has only the in-frame clones, and not every one. The sample lists some 250,000 clones; around 90% were seen once. This sample is drawn from a study of blood T cell repertoires in COVID-19. Background on the study: Researchers got acute and convalescent COVID-19 samples from the United States, Italy and Spain.

The specimen sequenced was peripheral blood. This chain joins TRBV27 and TRBJ2-7; perhaps TRBD2 as D (6 bases). This TCR was sampled from a woman in her 30s with acute or convalescent COVID-19. The CDR3 here is CASSSGVNYEQYF. The CDR3 DNA follows: TGTGCCAGCAGTTCGGGAGTAAATTACGAGCAGTACTTC.